Each of the 20 T cell receptor beta chains below was sequenced from the same sample in a study of a mutant IDH1 vaccine in newly diagnosed glioma. The antigens of these receptors remain unknown. Clones were sequenced by immunoSEQ multiplex PCR, and TCRdb holds only the in-frame ones, with some missing. Of under 40,000 clones in the sample, 70% to 85% are singletons; the top ten hold approximately 15%. The time point is: week 35, safety follow-up. Each dose of the vaccine consisted of 300 ug of mutant IDH1 20-mer peptide, with topical imiquimod. The sample was PBMCs, taken from a glioma patient whose treatment included an IDH1 peptide vaccine. These receptors all come from a man aged 25 to 40 with glioma.

The chain employs TRBV11-2 and TRBJ1-3, with D unresolved. The CDR3 consists of 15 residues. Per germline, CDR1 SGHAT and CDR2 FQNNGV. The ends were cut back, 4 bases at V and 0 bases at J, with 10 bases in the middle. The CDR3 DNA is TGTGCCAGCAGCTGGACTTGGGGCTCTGGAAACACCATATATTTT. Encoded protein: CASSWTWGSGNTIYF.

The V call is TRBV11-3, the J call TRBJ2-1; D ambiguous. The CDR3 totals 12 residues. CDR1 is SGHNT and CDR2 is YENEEA in the germline V gene. Between the trimmed V and J ends, which lost 1 base and 4 bases, there was a span of 2 bases. CDR3 sequence reads: CASSLGYNEQFF. CDR3 DNA sequence: TGTGCCAGCAGCTTAGGGTACAATGAGCAGTTCTTC.

The V call is TRBV2, the J call TRBJ2-5; 7 bases align to TRBD2. This CDR3 contains 16 residues. Per germline, CDR1 SNHLY and CDR2 FYNNEI. V gave up 7 bases and J gave up 1 base; unmatched junction bases: 12. CDR3 coding DNA: TGTGCCAGCATACAGTTAGGCGGCGGGGGCCAAGAGACCCAGTACTTC. This gives the protein CASIQLGGGGQETQYF. Together with reference TRBV2 and TRBJ2-5, the CDR3 gives the full variable domain: EPEVTQTPSHQVTQMGQEVILRCVPISNHLYFYWYRQILGQKVEFLVSFYNNEISEKSEIFDDQFSVERPDGSNFTLKIRSTKLEDSAMYFCASIQLGGGGQETQYFGPGTRLLVL.

The rearrangement links TRBV5-1 to TRBJ2-7, with 9 bases identical to TRBD1. The CDR3 runs to 13 residues. Germline V gene lookup returns CDR1 SGHRS and CDR2 YFSETQ. The junction had 7 bases not matched to a gene; V was cut back by 6 bases and J by 6 bases. The CDR3 is CASKETGGREQYF. The CDR3 DNA follows: TGCGCCAGCAAAGAGACAGGGGGTCGCGAGCAGTACTTC.

The chain has TRBV5-8 and TRBJ2-2; D unclear. V lost 2 bases and J lost 4, with 6 bases in between. The germline gives CDR1 SGHTS, CDR2 YDEGEE. The CDR3 is 13 residues long. In nucleotides, the CDR3 is TGTGCCAGCAGCTTTGGTTCCACCGGGGAGCTGTTTTTT. It encodes CASSFGSTGELFF. Combining the CDR3 with reference TRBV5-8 and TRBJ2-2 gives the whole variable domain EAGVTQSPTHLIKTRGQQATLRCSPISGHTSVYWYQQALGLGLQFLLWYDEGEERNRGNFPPRFSGRQFPNYSSELNVNALELEDSALYLCASSFGSTGELFFGEGSRLTVL.

The V gene is TRBV19, the J gene TRBJ1-2, with TRBD1 as a possible D gene (5 bases). V lost 7 bases, J lost 5 bases, and 17 bases lay in between. Germline V lookup: CDR1 LNHDA, CDR2 SQIVND (reference sequence). CDR3 size: 14 residues. Written as DNA, the CDR3 is TGTGCCAGTATGGCTAGGGGTTTTGCGTATGGCTACACCTTC. Its translation: CASMARGFAYGYTF.

The chain uses TRBV7-9 and TRBJ2-7, with D tentatively TRBD2 (5 bases). There are 14 residues in the CDR3. V was pared by 4 bases and J by 2 bases, with 12 bases between. Germline V lookup: CDR1 SEHNR, CDR2 FQNEAQ (reference sequence). This chain's CDR3 is CASSSSTTTYEQYF. In DNA, the CDR3 is TGTGCCAGCAGCTCCTCGACTACCACCTACGAGCAGTACTTC.

About this clone itself: The identical CDR3 is also encoded by other nucleotide sequences in the sample. The chain uses TRBV19 and TRBJ2-7; D not resolved. Germline V CDR1 and CDR2: LNHDA, SQIVND (reference sequence). Between the trimmed V and J ends, which lost 1 base and 2 bases, there was a span of 9 bases. The CDR3 extends over 14 amino acids. This CDR3 reads CASSIGQGTYEQYF. In nucleotides, the CDR3 is TGTGCCAGTAGTATAGGACAAGGGACCTACGAGCAGTACTTC.

V and J are TRBV6-4 and TRBJ2-1; D gene ambiguous. V shed 2 bases and J shed 1 base, with 9 bases lying between them. This CDR3 is built from 15 residues. The germline V gene encodes CDR1 MRHNA and CDR2 SNTAGT. CDR3 loop: CASSDTDQSYNEQFF. The CDR3 bases are TGTGCCAGCAGTGACACGGACCAATCCTACAATGAGCAGTTCTTC.

This chain links TRBV5-1 with TRBJ1-1; TRBD1 aligns across 7 bases. Germline V CDR1 and CDR2: SGHRS, YFSETQ. V gave up 4 bases and J gave up 0 bases; unmatched junction bases: 3. The CDR3 is 14 residues long. In nucleotides, the CDR3 is TGCGCCAGCAGCCCGACAGGGATGAACACTGAAGCTTTCTTT. It specifies CASSPTGMNTEAFF.

The chain uses TRBV30 and TRBJ1-1; 10 bases agree with TRBD1. Germline V gives CDR1 GTSNPN, CDR2 SVGIG (reference sequence). V dropped 3 bases and J dropped 5; count of bases not matched to a gene: 9. This CDR3 is 15 amino acids long. CDR3 sequence reads: CAWSRTGGEKTEAFF. CDR3 nucleotides: TGTGCCTGGAGCAGGACAGGGGGAGAGAAAACTGAAGCTTTCTTT.

The genes are TRBV7-9 and TRBJ2-5; the match to TRBD1 covers 10 bases. The V gene's germline CDR1 is SEHNR and CDR2 FQNEAQ (reference sequence). The CDR3 runs 17 residues. V shed 5 bases and J 1 base; nucleotides not matched to a gene: 10. Here the CDR3 reads CASSPDRGRESQETQYF. The DNA of the CDR3 is TGTGCCAGCAGCCCCGACAGGGGGCGAGAGAGCCAAGAGACCCAGTACTTC.

The rearrangement joins TRBV10-3 to TRBJ2-1; D ambiguous. The V gene lost 2 bases and the J gene lost 0 bases, with 8 bases spanning the gap. The CDR3 is made up of 15 amino acids. Germline V gene sequence: CDR1 ENHRY, CDR2 SYGVKD. The CDR3 loop reads CAISEAQSSYNEQFF. DNA for the CDR3: TGTGCCATCAGTGAGGCACAGAGCTCCTACAATGAGCAGTTCTTC.

V gene TRBV6-1 combines with J gene TRBJ2-7; D gene ambiguous. Germline V CDR1 and CDR2: MNHNS, SASEGT. CDR3 length equals 14 residues. V was clipped by 2 bases and J by 3 bases, with 11 bases between them. The CDR3 nucleotides are TGTGCCAGCAGTGAAAACCTACCCATCTACGAGCAGTACTTC. It specifies CASSENLPIYEQYF.

The J gene is TRBJ1-5, the V gene TRBV5-1; D is ambiguous. Trimming cost V 3 bases and J 0 bases, with 4 bases left between them. The CDR3 has 13 residues. Germline V gene sequence: CDR1 SGHRS, CDR2 YFSETQ. The DNA for the CDR3 is TGCGCCAGCAGCTGGGATAGCAATCAGCCCCAGCATTTT. Its translation is CASSWDSNQPQHF. The variable domain in full, completed from reference TRBV5-1 and TRBJ1-5, reads KAGVTQTPRYLIKTRGQQVTLSCSPISGHRSVSWYQQTPGQGLQFLFEYFSETQRNKGNFPGRFSGRQFSNSRSEMNVSTLELGDSALYLCASSWDSNQPQHFGDGTRLSIL.

The chain carries TRBV4-1 and TRBJ1-1; unclear D gene. The germline gives CDR1 MGHRA, CDR2 YSYEKL. V was pared by 4 bases and J by 3 bases, with 12 bases between. This CDR3 comprises 14 residues. The CDR3, as DNA: TGCGCCAGCAGCCGGGGAGGGCGGGACACTGAAGCTTTCTTT. This gives the protein CASSRGGRDTEAFF.

This clone was seen just once. This sequence joins TRBV6-6 and TRBJ1-1, with a weak D call TRBD1 (6 bases). The CDR3 runs 13 residues. CDR1 and CDR2 (germline): MNHNY, SVGAGI (reference sequence). V shed 11 bases and J shed 0 bases, with 13 bases lying between them. The CDR3 reads CAGQLNMNTEAFF. DNA for the CDR3: TGTGCCGGACAGTTAAACATGAACACTGAAGCTTTCTTT.

This clone has ten or more counts. V is TRBV5-5 and J is TRBJ2-1; TRBD2 aligns across 10 bases. The V segment lost 2 bases and the J segment 10 bases; nucleotides outside the gene matches: 9. The CDR3 spans 15 residues. In germline, CDR1 is SGHKS, CDR2 YYEKEE (reference sequence). This chain's CDR3 is CASSFFLAGASEQFF. Here the CDR3 DNA reads TGTGCCAGCAGCTTCTTTCTAGCGGGAGCGTCGGAGCAGTTCTTC.

This chain uses TRBV5-4 with TRBJ1-1, with TRBD1 identical over 8 bases. The length of the CDR3 is 16 residues. The V and J ends lost 4 bases and 11 bases, in that order; junction bases with no gene match: 19. In germline, CDR1 is SGHNT, CDR2 YYREEE (reference sequence). CDR3: CASSDARTGPRGLAFF. The CDR3 DNA sequence: TGTGCCAGCAGCGATGCAAGGACAGGGCCCCGGGGGCTGGCTTTCTTT.

The rearrangement links TRBV5-4 to TRBJ1-1; D may be TRBD1 (5 bases). The germline V gene encodes CDR1 SGHNT and CDR2 YYREEE (reference sequence). V was cut by 0 bases and J by 0 bases, with 6 bases left in between. The CDR3 is made up of 14 amino acids. For the CDR3, the DNA is TGTGCCAGCAGCTTGGAGGGGTTGAACACTGAAGCTTTCTTT. Translation: CASSLEGLNTEAFF.